This T cell receptor (beta chain) was retrieved from a study of beta chain features in type 1 diabetes. About the study: The number of sorted cells examined across all samples was roughly 100,000,000. Study-wide points: A potential PCR bias toward shorter templates would be equal in patient and control samples. Healthy donors had naive, central memory and Treg TCRB repertoires that appeared less similar than those seen among patients. People with Type 1 diabetes carried modestly yet significantly shorter TCRB CDR3s in all four CD4+ subsets.

Germline CDR1 LGHNA, CDR2 YSLEER. Trimming pared 4 bases from V and 1 base from J, leaving 12 bases between. The CDR3 runs to 15 residues. CD4+ cells of the naive, central memory, regulatory and stem cell-like memory types were sorted via CD45RO/CCR7/CD25/CD127/CD95/CD27. On this clone: Its antigen is undetermined.

Every isolated RNA sample was fully reverse transcribed, so sequencing captured expressed TCRB transcripts. TCRdb keeps only in-frame clones here, not all; method: immunoSEQ multiplex PCR. The data hold roughly 160,000 clones, with approximately 7.8% observed a single time. The sequence came from a woman aged 40 to 49 with type 1 diabetes. Sequences were obtained from central memory CD4+ T cells from blood. The V gene is TRBV4-3, the J gene TRBJ2-3, with a tentative D call TRBD2 (5 bases). The CDR3 reads CASSLGVRGTDTQYF. CDR3 nucleotide sequence: TGCGCCAGCAGCCTTGGAGTGAGGGGCACAGATACGCAGTATTTT.